This T cell receptor (beta chain) was sequenced during a study of cytomegalovirus exposure and HLA in healthy donors. The wider study: A previous analysis identified about 110 million unique TCR beta sequences derived from some 170 million T cells. Study-wide results and caveats: It was 150 or so TCR beta chains that were listed as cytomegalovirus-associated. Several of the most significant clusters appeared linked to common viral pathogens, based on a later analysis. TCR beta sequences reportedly predicted the HLA-A and HLA-B alleles of most subjects accurately.

The CDR3 is 21 residues long. The junction had 31 bases not matched to a gene; V was cut back by 7 bases and J by 10 bases. Germline V gene sequence: CDR1 MDHEN, CDR2 SYDVKM. A remark on this clone: Its antigen remains unknown.

This PCR relied on a set of 60 Vbeta primers and 13 Jbeta primers. Generated by immunoSEQ multiplex PCR, the TCRdb table keeps only in-frame clones and is missing some. The sample includes under 200,000 clones, around 84% of them seen just once. Sequenced sample: PBMCs. The receptor was isolated from a male donor in good health and CMV-seropositive. The chain carries TRBV28 and TRBJ2-1, with TRBD2 matching 10 bases. In DNA form, the CDR3 reads TGTGCCAGCAACCTCCCTTCCCACAGCGGGAGGGCCTCGGGGCGGCATGAGGAGCAGTTCTTC. This codes for CASNLPSHSGRASGRHEEQFF.